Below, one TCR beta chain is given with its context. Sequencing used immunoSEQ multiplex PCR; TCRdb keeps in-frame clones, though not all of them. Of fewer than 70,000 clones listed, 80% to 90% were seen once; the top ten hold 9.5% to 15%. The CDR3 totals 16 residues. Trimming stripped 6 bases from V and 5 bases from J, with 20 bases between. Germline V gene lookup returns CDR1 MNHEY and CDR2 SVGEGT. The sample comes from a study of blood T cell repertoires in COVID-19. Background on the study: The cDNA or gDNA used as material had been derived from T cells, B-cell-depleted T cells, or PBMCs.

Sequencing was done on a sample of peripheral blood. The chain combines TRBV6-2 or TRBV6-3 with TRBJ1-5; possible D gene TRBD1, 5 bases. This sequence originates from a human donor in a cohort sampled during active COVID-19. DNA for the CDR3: TGTGCCAGCAGCCCCCGAAAGGGTACGGGGGATCAGCCCCAGCATTTT. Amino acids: CASSPRKGTGDQPQHF.